The 3 T cell receptor beta chains below were found in one sample sequenced in a study of cytomegalovirus exposure and HLA in healthy donors. The PCR made use of 60 Vbeta and 13 Jbeta primers. Sequenced by immunoSEQ multiplex PCR; TCRdb stores in-frame clones only, minus some. Of over 85,000 clones in the sample, less than 85% were seen once. Source material: PBMCs. The receptors were gathered from a man aged 25 to 45 in good health and CMV-seropositive.

In its sample, this clone was seen once. The chain has TRBV30 and TRBJ2-7; 7 bases agree with TRBD1. CDR1 is GTSNPN and CDR2 is SVGIG in the germline V gene (reference sequence). Trimming removed 4 bases from V and 3 bases from J; junction bases left unmatched: 9. This CDR3 region has 14 residues. The chain's CDR3 is CAWTRQGSGYEQYF. For the CDR3, the DNA is TGTGCCTGGACCCGACAGGGTTCTGGCTACGAGCAGTACTTC.

J is TRBJ1-4 and V is TRBV7-9, with no clear D. Deletions cut 1 base from V and 6 bases from J, with 6 bases between. The CDR3 length is 13 residues. Germline CDR1 is SEHNR and CDR2 is FQNEAQ (reference sequence). The CDR3 region has the DNA TGTGCCAGCAGCTTAGACGCGGATGAAAAACTGTTTTTT. Its translation is CASSLDADEKLFF.

The chain carries TRBV30 and TRBJ2-3; no clear D. Germline V gene lookup returns CDR1 GTSNPN and CDR2 SVGIG (reference sequence). CDR3 size: 12 residues. V was cut by 0 bases and J by 6 bases, with 7 bases left in between. CDR3 coding DNA: TGTGCCTGGAGTGTACAGAGTGATACGCAGTATTTT. Residues: CAWSVQSDTQYF.